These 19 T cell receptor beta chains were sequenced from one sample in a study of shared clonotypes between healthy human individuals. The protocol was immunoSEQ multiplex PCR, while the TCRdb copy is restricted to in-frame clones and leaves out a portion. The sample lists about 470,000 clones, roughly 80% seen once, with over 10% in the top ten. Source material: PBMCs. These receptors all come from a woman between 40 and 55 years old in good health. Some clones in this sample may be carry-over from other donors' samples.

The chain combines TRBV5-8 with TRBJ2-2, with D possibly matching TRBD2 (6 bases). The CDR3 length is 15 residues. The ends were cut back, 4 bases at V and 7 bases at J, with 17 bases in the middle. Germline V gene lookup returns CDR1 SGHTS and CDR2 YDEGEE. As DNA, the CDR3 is TGTGCCAGCAGCCTTCGACTAGAGGGGTTCGGGGAGCTGTTTTTT. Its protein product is CASSLRLEGFGELFF.

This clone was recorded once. CDR3 sequence: CASSLLSSGSPYEQYF. In nucleotides, the CDR3 is TGTGCCAGCAGTTTATTGTCTAGCGGGAGCCCCTACGAGCAGTACTTC. The rearrangement joins TRBV28 to TRBJ2-7, with 10 bases lining up with TRBD2. The CDR3 covers 16 residues. V shed 1 base, J shed 2 bases, and the junction held 5 bases outside the gene matches. Germline V gene sequence: CDR1 MDHEN, CDR2 SYDVKM.

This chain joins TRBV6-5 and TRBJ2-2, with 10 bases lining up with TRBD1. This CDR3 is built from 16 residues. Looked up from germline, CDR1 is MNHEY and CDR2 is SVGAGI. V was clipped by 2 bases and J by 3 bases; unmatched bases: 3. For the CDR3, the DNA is TGTGCCAGCAGTTACCTAGGGACAGGGGACACCGGGGAGCTGTTTTTT. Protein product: CASSYLGTGDTGELFF.

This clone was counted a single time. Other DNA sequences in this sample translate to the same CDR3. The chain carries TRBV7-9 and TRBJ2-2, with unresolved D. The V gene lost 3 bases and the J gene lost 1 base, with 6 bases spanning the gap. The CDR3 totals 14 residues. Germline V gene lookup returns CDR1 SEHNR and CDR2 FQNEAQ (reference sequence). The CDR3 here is CASSLGGNTGELFF. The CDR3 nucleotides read TGTGCCAGCAGCTTGGGCGGGAACACCGGGGAGCTGTTTTTT.

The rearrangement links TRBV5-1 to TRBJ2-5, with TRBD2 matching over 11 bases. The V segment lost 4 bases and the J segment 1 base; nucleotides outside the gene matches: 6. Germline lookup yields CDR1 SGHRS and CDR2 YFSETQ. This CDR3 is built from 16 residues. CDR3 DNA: TGCGCCAGCAGCCCTTCGGGACTAGCGGTCCAAGAGACCCAGTACTTC. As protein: CASSPSGLAVQETQYF.

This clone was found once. The CDR3, as DNA: TGTGCCAGCAGTTTTGGGGGGCCGGGTCAAGAGACCCAGTACTTC. Its protein product is CASSFGGPGQETQYF. V gene TRBV28 combines with J gene TRBJ2-5; D possibly uses TRBD1 or TRBD2 (6 bases each). V was shortened by 3 bases and J by 2 bases, with 13 bases between the two germline ends. Germline loops: CDR1 MDHEN, CDR2 SYDVKM. This CDR3 contains 15 residues.

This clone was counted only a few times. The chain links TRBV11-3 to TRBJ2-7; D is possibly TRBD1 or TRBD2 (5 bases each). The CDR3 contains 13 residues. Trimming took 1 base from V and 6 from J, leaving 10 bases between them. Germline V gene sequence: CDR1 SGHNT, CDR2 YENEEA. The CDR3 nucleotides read TGTGCCAGCAGCTTAGTGGCTGGGGGCGAGCAGTACTTC. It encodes CASSLVAGGEQYF. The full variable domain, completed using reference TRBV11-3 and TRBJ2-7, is EAGVVQSPRYKIIEKKQPVAFWCNPISGHNTLYWYLQNLGQGPELLIRYENEEAVDDSQLPKDRFSAERLKGVDSTLKIQPAELGDSAVYLCASSLVAGGEQYFGPGTRLTVT.

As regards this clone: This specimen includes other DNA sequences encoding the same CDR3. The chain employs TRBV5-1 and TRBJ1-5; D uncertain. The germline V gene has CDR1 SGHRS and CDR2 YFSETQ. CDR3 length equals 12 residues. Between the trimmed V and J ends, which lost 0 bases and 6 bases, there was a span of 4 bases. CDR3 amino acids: CASSLEGQPQHF. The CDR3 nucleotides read TGCGCCAGCAGCTTGGAAGGTCAGCCCCAGCATTTT.

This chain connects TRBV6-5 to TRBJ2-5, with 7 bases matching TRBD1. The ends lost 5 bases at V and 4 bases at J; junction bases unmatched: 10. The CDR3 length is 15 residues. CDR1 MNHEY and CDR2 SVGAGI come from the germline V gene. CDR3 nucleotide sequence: TGTGCCAGCAGTCACAGGGGTGTGTCCTCAGAGACCCAGTACTTC. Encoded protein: CASSHRGVSSETQYF.

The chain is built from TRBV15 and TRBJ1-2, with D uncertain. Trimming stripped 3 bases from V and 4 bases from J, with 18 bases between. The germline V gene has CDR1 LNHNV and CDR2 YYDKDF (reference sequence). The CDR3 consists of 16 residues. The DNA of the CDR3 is TGTGCCACCAGCAGCGCTCGACCGGAAGTTGGCTATGGCTACACCTTC. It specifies CATSSARPEVGYGYTF.

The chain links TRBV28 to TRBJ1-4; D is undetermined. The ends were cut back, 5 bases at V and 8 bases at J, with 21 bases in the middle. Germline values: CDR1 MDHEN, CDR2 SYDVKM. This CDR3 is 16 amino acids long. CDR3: CASSPAGGEQREKLFF. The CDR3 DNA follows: TGTGCCAGCAGTCCCGCCGGCGGGGAGCAGCGCGAAAAACTGTTTTTT. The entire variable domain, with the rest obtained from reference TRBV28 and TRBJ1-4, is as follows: DVKVTQSSRYLVKRTGEKVFLECVQDMDHENMFWYRQDPGLGLRLIYFSYDVKMKEKGDIPEGYSVSREKKERFSLILESASTNQTSMYLCASSPAGGEQREKLFFGSGTQLSVL.

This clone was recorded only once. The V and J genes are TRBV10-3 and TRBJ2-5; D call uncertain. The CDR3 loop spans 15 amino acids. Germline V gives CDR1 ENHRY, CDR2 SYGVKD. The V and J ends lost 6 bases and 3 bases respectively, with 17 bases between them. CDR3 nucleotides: TGTGCCATCAGCGAAGACCTCTCCGGAGAAGAGACCCAGTACTTC. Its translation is CAISEDLSGEETQYF.

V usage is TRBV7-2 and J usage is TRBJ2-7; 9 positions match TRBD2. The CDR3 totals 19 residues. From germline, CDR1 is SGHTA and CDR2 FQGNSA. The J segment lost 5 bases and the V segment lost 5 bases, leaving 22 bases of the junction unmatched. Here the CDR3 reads CASSPGSGSLLLGLDEQYF. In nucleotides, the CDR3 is TGTGCCAGCAGCCCAGGTAGCGGGAGTTTACTTTTGGGTTTGGACGAGCAGTACTTC.

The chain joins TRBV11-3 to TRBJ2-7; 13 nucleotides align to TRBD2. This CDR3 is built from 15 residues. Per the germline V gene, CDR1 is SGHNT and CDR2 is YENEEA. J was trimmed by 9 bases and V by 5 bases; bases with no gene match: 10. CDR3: CASSSQWTSGRGQYF. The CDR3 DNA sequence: TGTGCCAGCAGCAGCCAGTGGACTAGCGGGAGAGGGCAGTACTTC.

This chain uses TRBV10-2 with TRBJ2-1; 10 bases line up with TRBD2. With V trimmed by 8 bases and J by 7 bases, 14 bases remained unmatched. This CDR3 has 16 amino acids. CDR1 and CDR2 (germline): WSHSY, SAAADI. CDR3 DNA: TGCGCCAGCGGGGGTAGCGGGAGGAGCTCAGGGAATGAGCAGTTCTTC. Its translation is CASGGSGRSSGNEQFF.

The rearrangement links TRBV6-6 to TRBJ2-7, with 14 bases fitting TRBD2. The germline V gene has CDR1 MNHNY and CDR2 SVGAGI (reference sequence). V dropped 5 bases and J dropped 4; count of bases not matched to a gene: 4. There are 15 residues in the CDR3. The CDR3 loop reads CASSDGLAGGYEQYF. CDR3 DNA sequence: TGTGCCAGCAGTGATGGACTAGCGGGAGGATACGAGCAGTACTTC.

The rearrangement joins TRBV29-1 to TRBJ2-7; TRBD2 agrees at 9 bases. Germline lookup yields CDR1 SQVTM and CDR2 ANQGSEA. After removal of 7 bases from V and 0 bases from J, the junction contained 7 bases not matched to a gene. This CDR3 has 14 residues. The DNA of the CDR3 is TGCAGCGCATTTAGCGGGAGCAGCTCCTACGAGCAGTACTTC. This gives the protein CSAFSGSSSYEQYF.

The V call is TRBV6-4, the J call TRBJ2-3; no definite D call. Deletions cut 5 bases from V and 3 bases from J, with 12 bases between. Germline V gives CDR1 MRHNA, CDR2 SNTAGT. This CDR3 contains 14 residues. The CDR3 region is CASSREWATDTQYF. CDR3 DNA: TGTGCCAGCAGTCGCGAGTGGGCAACAGATACGCAGTATTTT.

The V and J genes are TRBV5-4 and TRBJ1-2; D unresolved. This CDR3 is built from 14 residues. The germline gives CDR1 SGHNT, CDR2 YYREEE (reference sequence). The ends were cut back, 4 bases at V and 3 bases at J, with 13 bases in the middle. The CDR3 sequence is CASSPDPADYGYTF. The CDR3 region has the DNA TGTGCCAGCAGCCCGGACCCGGCGGACTATGGCTACACCTTC.